These T cell receptor beta chains were read from a single sample in a study of cytomegalovirus exposure and HLA in healthy donors. Sequencing used immunoSEQ multiplex PCR; TCRdb keeps in-frame clones, though not all of them. Here the sample spans 150,000 to 180,000 clones, around 79% being singletons. Sequenced material: PBMCs. These receptors all come from a man in his thirties or forties in good health and CMV-seropositive. The CDR3 runs from the conserved cysteine through the conserved F or W. Fields, in order: clone size, V gene, D gene, J gene, CDR3 DNA, CDR3 protein. The D gene is left open where the match is weak. Size tells how often a clone was seen (once, few, many) or the class of an expanded clone, and some rows leave it out.

clone_size: .
v_call: TRBV7-9
d_call: TRBD1
j_call: TRBJ1-1
cdr3_nt: TGTGCCAGCAGCTTGGGGACAGCCAACACTGAAGCTTTCTTT
cdr3_aa: CASSLGTANTEAFF

clone_size: .
v_call: TRBV10-1
d_call: TRBD1
j_call: TRBJ1-5
cdr3_nt: TGCGCCAGCAGCTTCCCGGGACAGGAGAATAGCAATCAGCCCCAGCATTTT
cdr3_aa: CASSFPGQENSNQPQHF

clone_size: .
v_call: TRBV30
d_call: .
j_call: TRBJ2-1
cdr3_nt: TGTGCCTGGAGTGTAAATCCCCCCGGGGGGCACGCAAGCTCCTACAATGAGCAGTTCTTC
cdr3_aa: CAWSVNPPGGHASSYNEQFF

clone_size: few
v_call: TRBV6-6
d_call: .
j_call: TRBJ2-2
cdr3_nt: TGTGCCACCTGGGGGGCCGGGGAGCTGTTTTTT
cdr3_aa: CATWGAGELFF

clone_size: .
v_call: TRBV6-1
d_call: .
j_call: TRBJ2-7
cdr3_nt: TGTGCCAGCAGTGAAGAACAGGTTGGGTATTACGAGCAGTACTTC
cdr3_aa: CASSEEQVGYYEQYF

clone_size: .
v_call: TRBV19
d_call: .
j_call: TRBJ1-2
cdr3_nt: TGTGCCAGTACCTCCGTCGGGACAAACCACTATGGCTACACCTTC
cdr3_aa: CASTSVGTNHYGYTF

clone_size: .
v_call: TRBV25-1
d_call: .
j_call: TRBJ2-7
cdr3_nt: TGTGCCAGCAGGGCCGCCACCTACGAGCAGTACTTC
cdr3_aa: CASRAATYEQYF

clone_size: .
v_call: TRBV7-3
d_call: .
j_call: TRBJ2-2
cdr3_nt: TGTGCCACAACTCAGGCCAAGAACACCGGGGAGCTGTTTTTT
cdr3_aa: CATTQAKNTGELFF

clone_size: .
v_call: TRBV9
d_call: .
j_call: TRBJ2-2
cdr3_nt: TGTGCCAGCAGCGTAGGCTACTCGACGAACACCGGGGAGCTGTTTTTT
cdr3_aa: CASSVGYSTNTGELFF

clone_size: once
v_call: TRBV28
d_call: TRBD1
j_call: TRBJ1-1
cdr3_nt: TGTGCCAGCAGTTTAGTTCCGGGACAGCTGAACACTGAAGCTTTCTTT
cdr3_aa: CASSLVPGQLNTEAFF

clone_size: .
v_call: TRBV5-1
d_call: TRBD1
j_call: TRBJ1-2
cdr3_nt: TGCGCCAGCAGCCAACCGGGACAGGCATATGGCTACACCTTC
cdr3_aa: CASSQPGQAYGYTF

clone_size: .
v_call: TRBV6-6
d_call: .
j_call: TRBJ2-7
cdr3_nt: TGTGCCAGCAGCCTCGGTCCCCCAGGGTCCTCCTACGAGCAGTACTTC
cdr3_aa: CASSLGPPGSSYEQYF

clone_size: .
v_call: TRBV5-4
d_call: TRBD1
j_call: TRBJ1-2
cdr3_nt: TGTGCCAGCACCCCCCGGGACAGAGAGCACTACACCTTC
cdr3_aa: CASTPRDREHYTF

clone_size: .
v_call: TRBV19
d_call: TRBD1
j_call: TRBJ2-5
cdr3_nt: TGTGCCAGTAGTACGAACACAGGGGACCAAGAGACCCAGTACTTC
cdr3_aa: CASSTNTGDQETQYF

clone_size: .
v_call: TRBV20-1
d_call: .
j_call: TRBJ2-5
cdr3_nt: TGCAGTGGGGGCCCTCAAGAGACCCAGTACTTC
cdr3_aa: CSGGPQETQYF

clone_size: .
v_call: TRBV7-3
d_call: .
j_call: TRBJ2-2
cdr3_nt: TGTGCCAGCAGCAGATCCGGGACTAACACCGGGGAGCTGTTTTTT
cdr3_aa: CASSRSGTNTGELFF

clone_size: .
v_call: TRBV6-5
d_call: .
j_call: TRBJ1-1
cdr3_nt: TGTGCCAGCACCAGCGGACAGTTGAACACTGAAGCTTTCTTT
cdr3_aa: CASTSGQLNTEAFF

clone_size: .
v_call: TRBV6-1
d_call: .
j_call: TRBJ1-2
cdr3_nt: TGTGCCAGCAGCACCTACGGGGGGACTGACTATGGCTACACCTTC
cdr3_aa: CASSTYGGTDYGYTF

clone_size: .
v_call: TRBV6-1
d_call: .
j_call: TRBJ1-1
cdr3_nt: TGTGCCAGCCTTAACACTGAAGCTTTCTTT
cdr3_aa: CASLNTEAFF

clone_size: .
v_call: TRBV19
d_call: .
j_call: TRBJ2-1
cdr3_nt: TGTGCCAGTAGTAGGGGCTGGAGGGGGCCCCACAATGAGCAGTTCTTC
cdr3_aa: CASSRGWRGPHNEQFF

clone_size: .
v_call: TRBV2
d_call: TRBD2
j_call: TRBJ2-5
cdr3_nt: TGTGCCAGCAGAGATCGGACTAGCGGGCCCCAAGAGACCCAGTACTTC
cdr3_aa: CASRDRTSGPQETQYF

clone_size: few
v_call: TRBV7-7
d_call: .
j_call: TRBJ2-2
cdr3_nt: TGTGCTAGCAGCTGCCAGGGGCAGCACGGGGAGCTGTTTTTT
cdr3_aa: CASSCQGQHGELFF

clone_size: once
v_call: TRBV5-1
d_call: TRBD1
j_call: TRBJ2-5
cdr3_nt: TGCGCCAGCAGCTTGGTCCCGGGACAGGGATTGGAGACCCAGTACTTC
cdr3_aa: CASSLVPGQGLETQYF

clone_size: few
v_call: TRBV4-3
d_call: .
j_call: TRBJ2-5
cdr3_nt: TGCGCCAGCAGCCAAGAATGGGGCGCGGAGACCCAGTACTTC
cdr3_aa: CASSQEWGAETQYF

clone_size: .
v_call: TRBV4-1
d_call: .
j_call: TRBJ2-5
cdr3_nt: TGCGCCAGCAGCCAAGGGGCGGGACAGCAAGAGACCCAGTACTTC
cdr3_aa: CASSQGAGQQETQYF

clone_size: few
v_call: TRBV6-1
d_call: .
j_call: TRBJ1-2
cdr3_nt: TGTGCCAGTGCGCCGGAGACCCCTAAAGGCTACACCTTC
cdr3_aa: CASAPETPKGYTF

clone_size: .
v_call: TRBV19
d_call: .
j_call: TRBJ2-7
cdr3_nt: TGTGCCAGTAGTATAAAACAGGCCTCCTACGAGCAGTACTTC
cdr3_aa: CASSIKQASYEQYF

clone_size: .
v_call: TRBV5-5
d_call: TRBD1
j_call: TRBJ1-1
cdr3_nt: TGTGCCAGCAGCAGGGACAGGGAAACCACTGAAGCTTTCTTT
cdr3_aa: CASSRDRETTEAFF

clone_size: .
v_call: TRBV5-4
d_call: .
j_call: TRBJ2-1
cdr3_nt: TGTGCCAGCAGCTTGTATATACGGGCCAACCGAGGGGGTGAGCAGTTCTTC
cdr3_aa: CASSLYIRANRGGEQFF